Each of the 32 T cell receptor beta chains below was sequenced from the same sample in a study of beta chain features in type 1 diabetes. Expressed TCRB transcripts were sequenced, since all the RNA that had been isolated was reverse transcribed. The protocol was immunoSEQ multiplex PCR, while the TCRdb copy is restricted to in-frame clones and leaves out a portion. The sample gives roughly 500,000 clones, approximately 10% of which show up once; over 0.04% is in the top ten. Sequenced input: naive CD4+ T cells from blood. All receptors derive from a woman aged 18-29 years in good health.

This clone was seen a handful of times. The gene calls are TRBV4-3 and TRBJ2-5, with D unclear. The V end lost 1 base, the J end lost 0 bases, and 9 bases lay between the germline ends. This CDR3 region has 15 residues. Germline V gives CDR1 LGHNA, CDR2 YSLEER. The CDR3 nucleotides are TGCGCCAGCAGCCAAGTGGCCCAAAACCAAGAGACCCAGTACTTC. Translated, it gives CASSQVAQNQETQYF.

This clone was detected only a few times. The genes are TRBV11-1 and TRBJ2-5; D might be TRBD1 (5 bases). This CDR3 has 14 residues. Trimming cost V 0 bases and J 5 bases, with 10 bases left between them. CDR1 and CDR2 from the germline V gene are SGHAT and FQDESV (reference sequence). CDR3 sequence (DNA): TGTGCCAGCAGCTTAGCAGGACAAGTGGAGACCCAGTACTTC. This sequence encodes CASSLAGQVETQYF.

This clone turned up a few times. The chain is built from TRBV30 and TRBJ1-1; 7 bases agree with TRBD1. The CDR3 totals 19 residues. V dropped 4 bases and J dropped 6; count of bases not matched to a gene: 26. Germline loops: CDR1 GTSNPN, CDR2 SVGIG (reference sequence). CDR3 DNA: TGTGCCTGGAACACAATCCGACAGGGAACCCGGATTAGTGCGGCTGAAGCTTTCTTT. It specifies CAWNTIRQGTRISAAEAFF.

In this sample, this clone turned up a few times. The chain carries TRBV11-2 and TRBJ2-3, with 8 bases fitting TRBD2. This CDR3 contains 17 residues. Trimming cost V 5 bases and J 4 bases; bases outside gene matches: 14. Germline V gives CDR1 SGHAT, CDR2 FQNNGV. CDR3 DNA: TGTGCCAGCAGCCCCATGGGGCGGGGGGACTTCGCAGATACGCAGTATTTT. Amino acid sequence: CASSPMGRGDFADTQYF.

This clone showed up just a few times. The chain links TRBV29-1 to TRBJ2-1; 7 nucleotides match TRBD1. The CDR3 spans 13 residues. Germline CDR1 is SQVTM and CDR2 is ANQGSEA. The V segment lost 6 bases and the J segment 0 bases; nucleotides outside the gene matches: 2. CDR3 nucleotide sequence: TGCAGCGTAAACAGGGGCTCCTACAATGAGCAGTTCTTC. It specifies CSVNRGSYNEQFF.

The rearrangement links TRBV7-2 to TRBJ1-1; D perhaps matches TRBD1 (6 bases). This CDR3 comprises 15 residues. Germline CDR1 reads SGHTA; CDR2 reads FQGNSA. V shed 5 bases and J shed 4 bases, with 17 bases lying between them. CDR3 residues: CASSPDSRGGTEAFF. The CDR3 nucleotides read TGTGCCAGCAGCCCGGACAGCCGCGGGGGCACTGAAGCTTTCTTT.

This clone was detected a few times. The genes are TRBV7-9 and TRBJ1-4, with TRBD1 matching 7 bases. The CDR3 extends over 16 amino acids. CDR1 is SEHNR and CDR2 is FQNEAQ in the germline V gene (reference sequence). The trim removed 1 base at V and 4 bases at J, leaving 6 bases unmatched. CDR3 residues: CASSLGGTAFNEKLFF. The CDR3 bases are TGTGCCAGCAGCTTAGGCGGGACAGCCTTTAATGAAAAACTGTTTTTT.

This chain joins TRBV6-5 and TRBJ2-2; TRBD2 aligns across 12 bases. V shed 2 bases and J 5 bases; nucleotides not matched to a gene: 3. The CDR3 spans 16 residues. The germline V gene encodes CDR1 MNHEY and CDR2 SVGAGI. CDR3 coding DNA: TGTGCCAGCAGTTACGGGGGGACTAGCGGGACCGGGGAGCTGTTTTTT. Its protein product is CASSYGGTSGTGELFF.

The rearrangement joins TRBV7-2 to TRBJ2-3, with no clear D. The CDR3 loop spans 15 amino acids. Germline V gene lookup returns CDR1 SGHTA and CDR2 FQGNSA. V was trimmed by 0 bases and J by 6 bases, leaving 13 bases between them. The chain's CDR3 is CASSLAALGVDTQYF. CDR3 bases: TGTGCCAGCAGCTTAGCCGCCCTCGGAGTGGATACGCAGTATTTT.

J is TRBJ2-1 and V is TRBV14; D might be TRBD1 (5 bases). The CDR3 runs 12 residues. CDR1 and CDR2 from the germline V gene are SGHDN and FVKESK. V was clipped by 0 bases and J by 14 bases, with 11 bases between them. CDR3: CASSQDSAGKFF. The CDR3 DNA sequence: TGTGCCAGCAGCCAAGATTCGGCAGGGAAGTTCTTC.

This clone has only a few counts. This sequence joins TRBV4-2 and TRBJ1-2, with no clear D. Trimming removed 0 bases from V and 8 bases from J, with 4 bases in between. CDR1 and CDR2 (germline): LGHNA, YNFKEQ. The CDR3 covers 11 residues. CDR3 loop: CASSQDTGYTF. CDR3 in DNA: TGTGCCAGCAGCCAAGATACGGGCTACACCTTC.

This clone was picked up a small number of times. The chain uses TRBV18 and TRBJ2-2; 10 nucleotides agree with TRBD2. There are 17 residues in the CDR3. Trimming at V came to 0 bases and at J to 3 bases, leaving 4 bases not matched to a gene. Germline loops: CDR1 KGHSH, CDR2 LQKENI. The CDR3 region has the DNA TGTGCCAGCTCACCACCGAGGACTAGCGGATACACCGGGGAGCTGTTTTTT. Protein sequence: CASSPPRTSGYTGELFF.

J is TRBJ2-2 and V is TRBV7-2; 12 bases agree with TRBD2. The CDR3 covers 17 residues. The junction had 8 bases not matched to a gene; V was cut back by 5 bases and J by 4 bases. The V gene's germline CDR1 is SGHTA and CDR2 FQGNSA. The CDR3 DNA sequence: TGTGCCAGCAGCGACCCAGGACTAGCGGGACCCACCGGGGAGCTGTTTTTT. Protein sequence: CASSDPGLAGPTGELFF.

The chain couples TRBV11-3 to TRBJ2-1; weak D call: TRBD1 (6 bases). This CDR3 has 16 amino acids. The germline V gene encodes CDR1 SGHNT and CDR2 YENEEA. V dropped 4 bases and J dropped 4 bases, with 17 bases sitting between them. CDR3 sequence: CASSSWTVSPYNEQFF. CDR3 nucleotides: TGTGCCAGCAGCTCCTGGACAGTTTCCCCTTACAATGAGCAGTTCTTC.

This clone was seen a few times. This CDR3 is CASSLGTGPNQPQHF. As DNA, the CDR3 is TGTGCCAGCAGCTTAGGGACAGGGCCCAATCAGCCCCAGCATTTT. The chain has TRBV7-9 and TRBJ1-5; 8 nucleotides match TRBD1. Germline CDR1 reads SEHNR; CDR2 reads FQNEAQ (reference sequence). J was trimmed by 3 bases and V by 1 base; bases with no gene match: 2. This CDR3 is built from 15 residues.

This clone was observed a few times. V is TRBV7-9 and J is TRBJ1-3, with a possible D match to TRBD1 (6 bases). The CDR3 covers 16 residues. CDR1 and CDR2 (germline): SEHNR, FQNEAQ (reference sequence). The V end lost 4 bases, the J end lost 2 bases, and 15 bases lay between the germline ends. The CDR3 DNA reads TGTGCCAGCAGCTCCTTACAGGGACGAACTGGAAACACCATATATTTT. This encodes CASSSLQGRTGNTIYF.

V is TRBV4-1 and J is TRBJ2-3, with 9 nucleotides matching TRBD1. Germline assignment: CDR1 MGHRA and CDR2 YSYEKL. CDR3 length: 16 residues. V shed 3 bases, J shed 2 bases, and the junction held 6 bases outside the gene matches. The CDR3 region has the DNA TGCGCCAGCAGCCATGTGGGACAGGGCTCCACAGATACGCAGTATTTT. Protein: CASSHVGQGSTDTQYF.

This clone was seen more than once but under ten times. The rearrangement joins TRBV29-1 to TRBJ2-5; tentative D call: TRBD1 (6 bases). From germline, CDR1 is SQVTM and CDR2 ANQGSEA. CDR3 length: 11 amino acids. V was shortened by 8 bases and J by 1 base, with 8 bases between the two germline ends. CDR3 residues: CSQGGQETQYF. CDR3 nucleotides: TGCAGCCAAGGGGGCCAAGAGACCCAGTACTTC.

This clone has more than one count but fewer than ten. The rearrangement links TRBV14 to TRBJ2-3; 9 bases match TRBD2. Looked up from germline, CDR1 is SGHDN and CDR2 is FVKESK. The ends lost 8 bases at V and 4 bases at J; junction bases unmatched: 10. The CDR3 runs to 15 residues. CDR3 sequence reads: CASQVAGGPPDTQYF. DNA for the CDR3: TGTGCCAGCCAAGTCGCGGGGGGGCCACCAGATACGCAGTATTTT.

The chain has TRBV9 and TRBJ1-2; possibly TRBD1 for D (5 bases). Germline V CDR1 and CDR2: SGDLS, YYNGEE. The V end lost 1 base, the J end lost 6 bases, and 13 bases lay between the germline ends. The CDR3 totals 14 residues. CDR3 in amino acids: CASSVRRDRDGYTF. The CDR3 nucleotides are TGTGCCAGCAGCGTACGCAGGGATCGAGATGGCTACACCTTC.

This clone was counted only a few times. This chain joins TRBV12-5 and TRBJ1-1; no clear D. Per germline, CDR1 LGHNT and CDR2 FRNRAP. Trimming removed 2 bases from V and 4 bases from J, with 8 bases in between. The CDR3 covers 13 residues. CDR3 DNA: TGTGCTAGTGGTTTGATGAGTGGCACTGAAGCTTTCTTT. It codes for CASGLMSGTEAFF.

This clone was picked up a small number of times. This sequence joins TRBV7-2 and TRBJ1-6; no clear D. This CDR3 contains 11 residues. In germline, CDR1 is SGHTA, CDR2 FQGNSA. With 9 bases removed from V and 7 bases from J, the gap between germline ends came to 7 bases. As DNA, the CDR3 is TGTGCCAGTAGTGGGAATTCACCCCTCCACTTT. This codes for CASSGNSPLHF.

Note on this clone: The same CDR3 is also encoded by other DNA sequences in this sample. This chain links TRBV15 with TRBJ2-3, with a tentative D call TRBD2 (5 bases). V shed 5 bases and J shed 5 bases, with 8 bases lying between them. The germline V gene encodes CDR1 LNHNV and CDR2 YYDKDF (reference sequence). This CDR3 is 12 amino acids long. CDR3 bases: TGTGCCACCAGCCTACGGGGAGATACGCAGTATTTT. Translated: CATSLRGDTQYF.

Details on this clone: This CDR3 is also generated by other DNA sequences in the sample. CDR3 bases: TGTGCCATCAGTGAGTCGACATCGTACGAGCAGTACGTC. Its protein product is CAISESTSYEQYV. The chain recombines TRBV10-3 with TRBJ2-7; the D is unclear. Germline loops: CDR1 ENHRY, CDR2 SYGVKD. The CDR3 spans 13 residues. Deletions cut 0 bases from V and 4 bases from J, with 7 bases between.

This clone was recorded many times. Other DNA sequences of this sample code for an identical CDR3. The rearrangement links TRBV7-2 to TRBJ1-6; 7 bases are shared with TRBD1. From germline, CDR1 is SGHTA and CDR2 FQGNSA. Losses at the gene ends were 6 bases for V and 7 bases for J; bases not matched to a gene: 6. The length of the CDR3 is 14 residues. The CDR3 DNA sequence: TGTGCCAGCAGTCCTCGGACAGGCAATTCACCCCTCCACTTT. As protein: CASSPRTGNSPLHF.

The rearrangement uses TRBV5-1 and TRBJ2-1, with D perhaps TRBD2 (5 bases). The length of the CDR3 is 13 residues. Trimming shortened V by 6 bases and J by 10 bases, and 17 bases separated the two germline ends. Germline CDR1 reads SGHRS; CDR2 reads YFSETQ. CDR3 coding DNA: TGCGCCAGCAAGGATTCGGAGGATGGGGAGCAGTTCTTC. This codes for CASKDSEDGEQFF.

This chain connects TRBV9 to TRBJ2-3; D unclear. CDR3 size: 13 residues. Germline values: CDR1 SGDLS, CDR2 YYNGEE. Trimming removed 0 bases from V and 3 bases from J, with 5 bases in between. DNA for the CDR3: TGTGCCAGCAGCGTAGTGGCTACAGATACGCAGTATTTT. Residues: CASSVVATDTQYF.

The chain recombines TRBV2 with TRBJ2-6; D uncertain. Germline V lookup: CDR1 SNHLY, CDR2 FYNNEI. The CDR3 contains 16 residues. Trimming shortened V by 4 bases and J by 0 bases, and 10 bases separated the two germline ends. The CDR3 coding sequence is TGTGCCAGCAGTGGTGGATATCGCTCTGGGGCCAACGTCCTGACTTTC. Amino acids: CASSGGYRSGANVLTF.

This clone was recorded many times. The V and J genes are TRBV29-1 and TRBJ2-6; D call uncertain. This CDR3 comprises 14 residues. The V gene lost 1 base and the J gene lost 4 bases, with 8 bases spanning the gap. Looked up from germline, CDR1 is SQVTM and CDR2 is ANQGSEA. CDR3 in amino acids: CSVEGGGGANVLTF. CDR3 sequence (DNA): TGCAGCGTTGAAGGTGGTGGAGGGGCCAACGTCCTGACTTTC.

This clone was found a few times. The chain combines TRBV5-4 with TRBJ1-2, with a weak D call TRBD1 (5 bases). The CDR3 covers 14 residues. V dropped 6 bases and J dropped 3 bases, with 15 bases sitting between them. From germline, CDR1 is SGHNT and CDR2 YYREEE (reference sequence). CDR3 bases: TGTGCCAGCACCGCGGTGGGCAGGGACTATGGCTACACCTTC. It translates to CASTAVGRDYGYTF.

This clone was counted only a few times. The chain recombines TRBV7-6 with TRBJ2-7; 11 bases are shared with TRBD2. The CDR3 is 15 amino acids. The germline CDR1 and CDR2 sequences are SGHVS and FNYEAQ. Trimming took 1 base from V and 4 from J; bases not matched to a gene: 3. The CDR3 is CASSLETSGSYEQYF. CDR3 in DNA: TGTGCCAGCAGCTTAGAAACTAGCGGGAGTTACGAGCAGTACTTC. Together with reference TRBV7-6 and TRBJ2-7, the CDR3 gives the full variable domain: GAGVSQSPRYKVTKRGQDVALRCDPISGHVSLYWYRQALGQGPEFLTYFNYEAQQDKSGLPNDRFSAERPEGSISTLTIQRTEQRDSAMYRCASSLETSGSYEQYFGPGTRLTVT.

This clone was found a few times. The chain combines TRBV6-5 with TRBJ2-1, with TRBD2 matching 9 bases. This CDR3 contains 16 residues. V lost 0 bases to trimming and J lost 4 bases; unmatched junction nucleotides: 4. Per the germline V gene, CDR1 is MNHEY and CDR2 is SVGAGI. CDR3 sequence (DNA): TGTGCCAGCAGTTACTCCCCCGCGGGGGGGTACAATGAGCAGTTCTTC. Encoded protein: CASSYSPAGGYNEQFF.